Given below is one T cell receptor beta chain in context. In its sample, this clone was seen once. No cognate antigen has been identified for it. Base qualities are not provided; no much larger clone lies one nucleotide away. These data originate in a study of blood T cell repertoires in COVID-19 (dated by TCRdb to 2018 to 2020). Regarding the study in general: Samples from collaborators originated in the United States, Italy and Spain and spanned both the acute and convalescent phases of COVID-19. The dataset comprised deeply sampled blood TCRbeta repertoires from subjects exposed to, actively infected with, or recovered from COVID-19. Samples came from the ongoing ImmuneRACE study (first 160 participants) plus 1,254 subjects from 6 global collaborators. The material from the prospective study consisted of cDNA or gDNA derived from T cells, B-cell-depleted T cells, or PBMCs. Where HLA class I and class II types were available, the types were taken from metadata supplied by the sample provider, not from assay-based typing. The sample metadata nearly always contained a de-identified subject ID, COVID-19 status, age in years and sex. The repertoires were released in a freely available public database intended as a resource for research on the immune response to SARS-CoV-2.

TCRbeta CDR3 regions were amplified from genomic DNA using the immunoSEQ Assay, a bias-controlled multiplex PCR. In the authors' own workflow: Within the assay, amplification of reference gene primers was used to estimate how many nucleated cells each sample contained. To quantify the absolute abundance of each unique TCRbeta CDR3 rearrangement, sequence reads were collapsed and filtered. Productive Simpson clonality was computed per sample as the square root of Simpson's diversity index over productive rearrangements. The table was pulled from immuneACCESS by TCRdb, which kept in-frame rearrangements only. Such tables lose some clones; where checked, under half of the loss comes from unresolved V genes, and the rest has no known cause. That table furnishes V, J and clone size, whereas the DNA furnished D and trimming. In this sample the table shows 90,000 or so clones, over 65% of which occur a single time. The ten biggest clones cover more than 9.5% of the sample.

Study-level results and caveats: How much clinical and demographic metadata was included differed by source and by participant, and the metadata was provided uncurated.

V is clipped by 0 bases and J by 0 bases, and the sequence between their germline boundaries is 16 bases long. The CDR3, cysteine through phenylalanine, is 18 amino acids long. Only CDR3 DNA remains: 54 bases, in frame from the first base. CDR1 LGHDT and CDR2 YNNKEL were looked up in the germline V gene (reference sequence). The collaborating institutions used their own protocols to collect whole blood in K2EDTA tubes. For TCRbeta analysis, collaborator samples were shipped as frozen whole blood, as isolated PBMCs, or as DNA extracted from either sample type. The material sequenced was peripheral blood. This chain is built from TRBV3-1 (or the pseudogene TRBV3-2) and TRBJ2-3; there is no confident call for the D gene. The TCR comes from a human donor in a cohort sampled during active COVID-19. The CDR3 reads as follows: CASSQEAVSGLSTDTQYF. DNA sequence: TGTGCCAGCAGCCAAGAGGCCGTTTCGGGTCTGAGCACAGATACGCAGTATTTT.